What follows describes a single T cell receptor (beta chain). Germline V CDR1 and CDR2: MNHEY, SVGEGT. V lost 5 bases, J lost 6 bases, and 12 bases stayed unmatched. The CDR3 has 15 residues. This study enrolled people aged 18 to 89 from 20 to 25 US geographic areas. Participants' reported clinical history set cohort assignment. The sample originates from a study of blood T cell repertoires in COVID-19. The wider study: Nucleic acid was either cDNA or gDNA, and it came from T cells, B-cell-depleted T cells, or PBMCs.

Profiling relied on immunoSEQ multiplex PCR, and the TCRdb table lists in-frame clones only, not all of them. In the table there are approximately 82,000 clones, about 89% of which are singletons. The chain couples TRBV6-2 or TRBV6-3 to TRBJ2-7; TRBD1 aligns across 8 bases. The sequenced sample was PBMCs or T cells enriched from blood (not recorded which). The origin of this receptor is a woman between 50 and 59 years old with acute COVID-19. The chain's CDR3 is CASSQPDRAPIEQYF. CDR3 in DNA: TGTGCCAGCAGTCAACCGGACAGGGCACCCATCGAGCAGTACTTC.